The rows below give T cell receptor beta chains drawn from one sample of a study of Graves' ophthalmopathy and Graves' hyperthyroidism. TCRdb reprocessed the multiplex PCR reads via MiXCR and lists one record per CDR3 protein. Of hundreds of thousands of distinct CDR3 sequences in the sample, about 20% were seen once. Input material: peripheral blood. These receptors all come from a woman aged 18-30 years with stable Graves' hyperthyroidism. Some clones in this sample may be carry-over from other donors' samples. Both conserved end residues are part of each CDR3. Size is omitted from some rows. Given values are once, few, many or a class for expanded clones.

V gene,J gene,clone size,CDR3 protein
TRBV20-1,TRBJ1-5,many,CSAEEQGYQPQHF
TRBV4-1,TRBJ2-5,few,CASSGRDSGVRETQYF
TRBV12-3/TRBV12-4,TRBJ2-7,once,CASSLLAGWVDGYEQYF
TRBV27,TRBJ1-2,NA,CASSRDRGPSNYGYTF
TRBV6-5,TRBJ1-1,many,CASSHPQGFMNTEAFF
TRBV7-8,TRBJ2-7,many,CASSPPAGGPHEQYF
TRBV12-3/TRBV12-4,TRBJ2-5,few,CASSTKGGGTQYF
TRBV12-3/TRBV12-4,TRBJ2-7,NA,CASSSGQGLYEQYF
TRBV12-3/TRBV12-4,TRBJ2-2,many,CASSWTSTEELFF
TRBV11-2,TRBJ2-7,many,CASSLNPGWDEQYF
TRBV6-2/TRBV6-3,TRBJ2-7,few,CASRTQWYSTYEQYF
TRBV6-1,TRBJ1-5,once,CASCRDRGDSNQPQHF
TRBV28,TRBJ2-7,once,CASRGTDRYEQYF
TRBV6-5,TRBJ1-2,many,CASSLDGRLRAGYTF
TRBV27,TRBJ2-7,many,CASSFLARWSDEQYF
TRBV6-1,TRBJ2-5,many,CASSTTEVSGRETQYF
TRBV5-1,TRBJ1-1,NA,CASSLAGQGNTEAFF
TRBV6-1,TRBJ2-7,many,CASSEGPLSYEQYF
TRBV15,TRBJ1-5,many,CATSPVGGRSQPQHF
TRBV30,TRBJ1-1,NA,CAWSVELNTEAFF
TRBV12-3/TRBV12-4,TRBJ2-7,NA,CASRSGTDNYEQYF
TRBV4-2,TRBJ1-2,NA,CASSQVQGGYGYTF
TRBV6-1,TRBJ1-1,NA,CASIRRSGGTVNTEAFF
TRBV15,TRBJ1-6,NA,CATSRDGGVNSPLHF
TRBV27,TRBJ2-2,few,CVSGLLVNTGELFF
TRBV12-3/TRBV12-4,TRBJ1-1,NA,CATSDGYGTEAFF
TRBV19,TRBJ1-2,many,CASSMFRSNYGYTF
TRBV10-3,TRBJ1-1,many,CAISPTGVNTEAFF
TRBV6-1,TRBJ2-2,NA,CASLAIYSNTGELFF
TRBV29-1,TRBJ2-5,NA,CSVDLRRWGEETQYF
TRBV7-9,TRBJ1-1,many,CAGDRDPDTEAFF
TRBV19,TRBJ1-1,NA,CASSISTADLFTEAFF
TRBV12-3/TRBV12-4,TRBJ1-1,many,CAGSFRQGESTEAFF
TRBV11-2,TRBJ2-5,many,CASSEVMAGGLQYF
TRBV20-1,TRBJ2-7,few,CSAIQGYEQYF
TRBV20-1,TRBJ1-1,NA,CSARVRDFDAFF
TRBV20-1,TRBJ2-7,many,CSARDPASGGDEQYF
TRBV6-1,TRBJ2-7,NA,CASSGGVIAYEQYF
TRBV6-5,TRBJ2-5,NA,CASSYWHKQETQYF
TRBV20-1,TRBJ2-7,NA,CSARDTRSFHYEQYF
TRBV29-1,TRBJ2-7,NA,CSATAVGNYEQYF
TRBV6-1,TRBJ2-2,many,CASKHDRGGTGELFF
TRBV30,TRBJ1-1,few,CAWIPGIPITHEAFF
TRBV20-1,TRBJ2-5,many,CSARDLGQGPETQYF
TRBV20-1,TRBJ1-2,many,CSATGQLNLGGYTF
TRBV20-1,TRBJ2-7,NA,CSARVGQAYEQYF
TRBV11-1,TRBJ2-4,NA,CASSWPPSKAFLAKNIQYF
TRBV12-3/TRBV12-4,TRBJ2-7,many,CASSLVGQAGGEQYF
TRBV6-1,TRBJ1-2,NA,CATSGRYTF
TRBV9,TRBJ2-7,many,CASSVKGQGDEQYF
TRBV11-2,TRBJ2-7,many,CASSLATSGEQYF
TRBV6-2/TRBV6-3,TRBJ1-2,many,CASSPGMGYTF
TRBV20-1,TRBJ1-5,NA,CIDRGGFSGNQPQHF
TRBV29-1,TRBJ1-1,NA,CSVDTNTEAFF
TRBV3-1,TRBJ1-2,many,CASSRQGQGGVYGYTF
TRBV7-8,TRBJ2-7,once,CASSSSGVSYEQYF
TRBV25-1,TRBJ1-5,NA,CASTSGAGNQPQHF
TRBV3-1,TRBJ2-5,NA,CASSGTPEETQYF